This record covers a single T cell receptor (beta chain). The data were taken from a study of blood T cell repertoires in COVID-19. Overall study context: The samples span acute and convalescent COVID-19 from the United States, Italy and Spain.

The V gene lost 6 bases and the J gene lost 1 base, with 13 bases spanning the gap. CDR3 length: 15 amino acids. The germline CDR1 and CDR2 sequences are LNHDA and SQIVND (reference sequence). The data were produced by immunoSEQ multiplex PCR, yet TCRdb's version contains in-frame clones alone and is incomplete. Among about 170,000 clones listed, 80% to 90% were seen once. The sequenced sample consisted of peripheral blood. The rearrangement uses TRBV19 and TRBJ2-1, with D perhaps TRBD2 (5 bases). The receptor was derived from a woman aged 80 or over with acute or convalescent COVID-19. The CDR3: CASSSREWSYNEQFF. The CDR3 nucleotides are TGTGCCAGTAGCTCGAGGGAGTGGTCCTACAATGAGCAGTTCTTC. Full variable domain (remainder filled in from reference TRBV19 and TRBJ2-1): DGGITQSPKYLFRKEGQNVTLSCEQNLNHDAMYWYRQDPGQGLRLIYYSQIVNDFQKGDIAEGYSVSREKKESFPLTVTSAQKNPTAFYLCASSSREWSYNEQFFGPGTRLTVL.